A single sample gave rise to the 4 T cell receptor beta chains below, sequenced in a study of vaccination effects on CD4 cells after COVID-19. Within the ViraFEST assay, antigen-specific CD4+ T cells underwent expansion with viral peptide pools prior to sequencing. After less than 11 days in culture, the CD4+ T cells were isolated. Convalescent patients had PCR-confirmed SARS-CoV-2 infection between March and December 2020. Antigen specificity for these receptors is unknown. Sequencing used immunoSEQ multiplex PCR; TCRdb keeps in-frame clones, though not all of them. The data hold 40,000 to 50,000 clones, with around 80% observed a single time. Sample: CD4+ T cells from PBMCs cultured with a peptide pool, taken before COVID-19 vaccination. Receptors were obtained from a human donor who had a prior SARS-CoV-2 infection.

The rearrangement links TRBV5-1 to TRBJ2-1, with a weak D call TRBD2 (5 bases). The length of the CDR3 is 14 residues. With 0 bases removed from V and 9 bases from J, the gap between germline ends came to 13 bases. Germline loops: CDR1 SGHRS, CDR2 YFSETQ. CDR3: CASSLDSTRPEQFF. In nucleotides, the CDR3 is TGCGCCAGCAGCTTGGACAGCACTAGGCCTGAGCAGTTCTTC.

The gene calls are TRBV11-3 and TRBJ2-1; 12 bases agree with TRBD2. CDR1 and CDR2 from the germline V gene are SGHNT and YENEEA. Trimming cost V 5 bases and J 6 bases; bases outside gene matches: 2. The CDR3 has 14 residues. CDR3 loop: CASSPGLAGNEQFF. CDR3 in DNA: TGTGCCAGCAGCCCGGGACTAGCGGGCAATGAGCAGTTCTTC.

This chain connects TRBV6-2 or TRBV6-3 to TRBJ2-5, with 7 positions matching TRBD2. The CDR3 length is 20 residues. From germline, CDR1 is MNHEY and CDR2 SVGEGT. J gave up 4 bases and V 4 bases, and 24 bases lay outside the gene matches. The CDR3 coding sequence is TGTGCCAGCAGTTCCCGAGTCGGTCGACGGGAGGCCGGCCCGGGAGAGACCCAGTACTTC. Protein: CASSSRVGRREAGPGETQYF.

The table lists this clone with a count of one. The rearrangement joins TRBV28 to TRBJ2-3; D is ambiguous. The CDR3 is made up of 12 amino acids. Germline-derived CDR1 and CDR2 are MDHEN and SYDVKM. Trimming shortened V by 3 bases and J by 7 bases, and 8 bases separated the two germline ends. CDR3 coding DNA: TGTGCCAGCAGTTTGAGTGCAAATACGCAGTATTTT. Translating it yields CASSLSANTQYF.